A single TCR beta chain is shown here with its context. Its antigen is still unknown. This CDR3 is built from 14 residues. With 3 bases removed from V and 5 bases from J, the gap between germline ends came to 13 bases. CDR1 and CDR2 (germline): MNHNS, SASEGT. The sample is drawn from a study of shared clonotypes between healthy human individuals. As for the study in general: Per-donor plates numbered three CD4 naive, three CD4 memory, two CD8 naive and one CD8 memory. Overall study results and limits: Clonotype sharing across a few donors was observed for about 5.5% of naive CD4 clonotypes. Among donors, the sharing of clonotypes was expected to be influenced by sequencing depth. Rarefaction showed sorted-subset sequencing was incomplete despite large depth.

It was CD45RO-negative cells, positively selected for CCR7, that made up naive CD8 cells, with terminally differentiated effector memory CD45RA+ cells excluded. Here immunoSEQ multiplex PCR was the method, and the copy in TCRdb shows in-frame clones only, minus some. The sample carries about 2.1 million clones, just under 95% recorded once. The material sequenced was naive CD8+ T cells from PBMCs. The chain links TRBV6-1 to TRBJ2-5; D uncertain. The sequence came from a man between 18 and 35 years old in good health. Some clones in this sample may be carry-over from other donors' samples. CDR3 residues: CASSEVGDAETQYF. The CDR3 nucleotides are TGTGCCAGCAGTGAGGTGGGTGACGCCGAGACCCAGTACTTC.